This T cell receptor (beta chain) was documented in a study of blood T cell repertoires in COVID-19. The wider study: Specimens from acute and convalescent COVID-19 originated in the United States, Italy and Spain. Sources were T cells, B-cell-depleted T cells, or PBMCs; the material itself was cDNA or gDNA.

Enrollment of patients from Seattle took place during active infection, with longitudinal follow-up. As processed by the authors: Amplified reference gene primers provided the basis for estimating nucleated cell counts. Some clones are missing from TCRdb's copy, which holds only in-frame ones; the method was immunoSEQ multiplex PCR. V and J calls and clone size come straight from that table; D and trimming were deduced from the DNA. The table includes 4,000 to 6,000 clones, approximately 88% detected once. The CDR3 has 17 residues. The receptor's source is a man between 65 and 85 years old with COVID-19, enrolled during active disease. The genes are TRBV21-1 and TRBJ1-5; the table names TRBD1, a call not compared with the DNA. TRBV21-1 is designated a pseudogene. The sequenced sample was peripheral blood. CDR3 protein: CASSKFPHPSGWQPQHF. As DNA, the CDR3 is TGTGCCAGCAGCAAATTTCCCCACCCATCAGGGTGGCAGCCCCAGCATTTT.